This note documents a single T cell receptor (beta chain) sequence. This sample is drawn from a study of T cell changes during pregnancy in multiple sclerosis. TCRdb keeps only in-frame clones here, not all; method: immunoSEQ multiplex PCR. The table has approximately 100,000 clones, almost 95% seen once. Per the germline V gene, CDR1 is MDHEN and CDR2 is SYDVKM. The length of the CDR3 is 15 residues. V was clipped by 5 bases and J by 2 bases, with 13 bases between them. The V and J genes are TRBV28 and TRBJ1-3, with D maybe TRBD1 (6 bases). The origin of this receptor is a female donor with multiple sclerosis, enrolled in a pregnancy study. The starting material was peripheral blood, obtained in the third trimester of pregnancy. The CDR3 spells CASSLLGTPGNTIYF. The CDR3 DNA reads as TGTGCCAGCAGTCTCCTCGGGACACCTGGAAACACCATATATTTT.